This T cell receptor beta chain was found in a study of shared clonotypes between healthy human individuals. Naive CD8 cells lacked CD45RO and underwent positive selection for CCR7, leaving out terminally differentiated effector memory CD45RA+ cells. Comment on this clone: What it binds is unknown.

Study outcomes and limitations: Estimated richness values were generally larger in naive subsets than in memory subsets. The study found about 5% of naive CD4 clonotypes shared across a few donors.

Sorted-subset replicate PCRs used 150 to 200 ng DNA, approximately 33,000 T cell genomes. Clones were read by immunoSEQ multiplex PCR, and TCRdb kept only the in-frame ones, dropping some. Seen here are about 2.2 million clones, around 93% observed once, and the top ten hold approximately 1.6%. The CDR3 has 16 amino acids. Germline V CDR1 and CDR2: LGHNA, YSLEER. The V end was cut by 4 bases, the J end by 5 bases, with 20 bases between. The origin of this receptor is a man aged 18 to 30 in good health. Some clones in this sample may be carry-over from other donors' samples. Sequenced input: naive CD8+ T cells from PBMCs. V and J are TRBV4-3 and TRBJ1-2, with no clear D. In DNA, the CDR3 is TGCGCCAGCAGCCCAAGAGTTGCGACCTTCGGTTATGGCTACACCTTC. As protein: CASSPRVATFGYGYTF.